This entry is about one TCR beta chain. Its antigen is unidentified. Sequencing of cultured CD4+ T cell DNA used the Oncomine TCR Beta short-read assay. TCRdb reprocessed the PCR reads via MiXCR and lists one record per CDR3 protein. The sample has 7,600 or so distinct CDR3 sequences, about 70% seen once; the top ten hold 15% to 20%. The V and J ends lost 6 bases and 0 bases, in that order; junction bases with no gene match: 5. This CDR3 region has 15 residues. Germline V lookup: CDR1 SEHNR, CDR2 FQNEAQ (reference sequence). This sample was included in a study of vaccination and CD4 T cells after COVID-19. Study-wide context: Cells received overlapping spike peptides from SARS-CoV-2, HCoV-NL63, HCoV-OC43 and HCoV-229E as stimulation.

The study's findings and limits: Sampling was limited to relatively few convalescent patients, with no early post-infection timepoints studied.

Treatment of the sample: roughly 10-day PBMC culture with coronavirus spike peptide pools or control peptides (ViraFEST assay). Fewer than 2.5 million PBMCs went into each well for culture with approximately 10 IU/ml IL-2 and around 10 ug/ml peptide pools. J is TRBJ2-3 and V is TRBV7-9; 8 nucleotides align to TRBD2. This receptor was identified in a human donor with COVID-19. The specimen comprised cultured CD4+ T cells from blood, sampled after SARS-CoV-2 vaccination. The CDR3 here is CASRDTSGSTDTQYF. In nucleotides, the CDR3 is TGTGCCAGCAGGGACACTAGCGGCAGCACAGATACGCAGTATTTT.